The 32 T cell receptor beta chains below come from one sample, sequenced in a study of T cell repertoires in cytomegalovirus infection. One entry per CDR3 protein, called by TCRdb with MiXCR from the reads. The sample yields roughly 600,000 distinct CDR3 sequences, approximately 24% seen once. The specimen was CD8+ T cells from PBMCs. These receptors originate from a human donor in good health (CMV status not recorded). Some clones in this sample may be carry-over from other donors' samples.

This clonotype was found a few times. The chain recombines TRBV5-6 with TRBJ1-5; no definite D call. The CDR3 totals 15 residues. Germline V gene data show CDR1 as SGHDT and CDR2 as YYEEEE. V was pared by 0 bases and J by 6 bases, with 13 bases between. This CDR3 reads CASSLEGAGSQPQHF. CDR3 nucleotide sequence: TGTGCCAGCAGCTTGGAGGGAGCGGGGTCTCAGCCCCAGCATTTT.

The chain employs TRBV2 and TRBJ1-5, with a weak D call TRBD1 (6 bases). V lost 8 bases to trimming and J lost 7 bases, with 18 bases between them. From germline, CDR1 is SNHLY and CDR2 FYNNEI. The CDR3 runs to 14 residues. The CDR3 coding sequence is TGTGCCAGCGGTGTCTTGGGGGCTCTGCAGCCCCAGCATTTT. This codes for CASGVLGALQPQHF.

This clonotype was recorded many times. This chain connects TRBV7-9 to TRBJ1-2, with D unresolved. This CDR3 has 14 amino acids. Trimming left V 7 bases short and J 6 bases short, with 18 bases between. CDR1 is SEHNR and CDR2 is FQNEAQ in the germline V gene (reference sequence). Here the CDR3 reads CASNSGNLLNGYTF. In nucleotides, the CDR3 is TGTGCCAGCAACTCCGGGAACCTATTAAATGGCTACACCTTC.

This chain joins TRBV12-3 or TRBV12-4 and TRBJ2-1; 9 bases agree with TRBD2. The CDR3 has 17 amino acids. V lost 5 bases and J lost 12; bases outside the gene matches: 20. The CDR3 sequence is CASSPDGRAGGPGAQFF. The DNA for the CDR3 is TGTGCCAGCAGTCCCGATGGGCGTGCGGGGGGGCCTGGAGCGCAGTTCTTC.

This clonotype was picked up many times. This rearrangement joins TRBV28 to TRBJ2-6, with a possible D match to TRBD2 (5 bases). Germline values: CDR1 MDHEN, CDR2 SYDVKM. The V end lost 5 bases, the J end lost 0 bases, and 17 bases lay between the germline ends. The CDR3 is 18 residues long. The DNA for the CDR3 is TGTGCCAGCAGTGCGAGGGTTTTGTTAACCTCTGGGGCCAACGTCCTGACTTTC. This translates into CASSARVLLTSGANVLTF.

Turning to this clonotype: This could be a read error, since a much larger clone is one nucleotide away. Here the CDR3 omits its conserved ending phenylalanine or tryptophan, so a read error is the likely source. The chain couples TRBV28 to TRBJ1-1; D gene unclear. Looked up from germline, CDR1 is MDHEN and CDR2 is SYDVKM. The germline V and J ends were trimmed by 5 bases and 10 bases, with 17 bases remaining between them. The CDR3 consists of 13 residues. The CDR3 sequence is CASSLTGPVIAFL. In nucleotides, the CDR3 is TGTGCCAGCAGTCTTACCGGCCCAGTTATAGCTTTCTTA.

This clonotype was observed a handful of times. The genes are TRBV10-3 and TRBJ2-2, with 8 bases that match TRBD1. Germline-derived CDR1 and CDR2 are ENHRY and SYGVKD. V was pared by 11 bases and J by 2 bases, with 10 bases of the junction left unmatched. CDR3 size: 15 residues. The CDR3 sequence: CAELRTGPNTGELFF. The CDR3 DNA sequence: TGTGCCGAGCTCCGGACAGGGCCTAACACCGGGGAGCTGTTTTTT.

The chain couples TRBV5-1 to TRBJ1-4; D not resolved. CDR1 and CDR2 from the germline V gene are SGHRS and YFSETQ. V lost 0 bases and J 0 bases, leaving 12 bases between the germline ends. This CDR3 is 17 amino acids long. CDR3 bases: TGCGCCAGCAGCTTGGGGGAAGTTTACCCAACTAATGAAAAACTGTTTTTT. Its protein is CASSLGEVYPTNEKLFF. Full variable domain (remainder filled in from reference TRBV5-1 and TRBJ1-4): KAGVTQTPRYLIKTRGQQVTLSCSPISGHRSVSWYQQTPGQGLQFLFEYFSETQRNKGNFPGRFSGRQFSNSRSEMNVSTLELGDSALYLCASSLGEVYPTNEKLFFGSGTQLSVL.

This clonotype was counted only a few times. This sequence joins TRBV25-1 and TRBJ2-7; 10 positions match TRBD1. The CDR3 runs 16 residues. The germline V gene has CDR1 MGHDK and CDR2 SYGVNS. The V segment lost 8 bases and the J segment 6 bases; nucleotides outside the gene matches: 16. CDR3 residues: CASGLAGTGVLCEQYV. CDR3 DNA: TGTGCCAGCGGTCTTGCCGGGACAGGGGTATTGTGCGAGCAGTACGTC.

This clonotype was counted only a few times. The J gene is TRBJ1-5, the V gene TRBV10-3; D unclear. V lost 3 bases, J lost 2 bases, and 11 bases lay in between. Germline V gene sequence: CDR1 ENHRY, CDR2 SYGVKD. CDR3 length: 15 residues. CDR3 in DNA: TGTGCCATCAGTGATTTCGCCGATGGCAATCAGCCCCAGCATTTT. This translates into CAISDFADGNQPQHF.

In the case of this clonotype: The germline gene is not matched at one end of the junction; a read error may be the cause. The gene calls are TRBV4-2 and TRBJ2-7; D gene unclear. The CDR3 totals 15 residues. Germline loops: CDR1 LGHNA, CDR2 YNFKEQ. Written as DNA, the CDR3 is TGTGCCAGCAACCAAGCGATCCCCCCTCTCAGCGAGCAGTACTTC. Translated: CASNQAIPPLSEQYF.

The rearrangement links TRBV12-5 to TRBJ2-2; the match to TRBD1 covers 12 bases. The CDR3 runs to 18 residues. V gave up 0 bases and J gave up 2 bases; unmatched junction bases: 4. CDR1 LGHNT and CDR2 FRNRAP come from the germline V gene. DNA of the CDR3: TGTGCTAGTGGTTTGGTACTGGGACAGGGGGCTAACACCGGGGAGCTGTTTTTT. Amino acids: CASGLVLGQGANTGELFF.

The chain's CDR3 is CASGSPGVVQFF. For the CDR3, the DNA is TGTGCCAGCGGGTCCCCAGGGGTCGTGCAGTTCTTC. The chain uses TRBV6-5 and TRBJ2-1, with a possible D match to TRBD1 (6 bases). This CDR3 contains 12 residues. Trimming pared 8 bases from V and 12 bases from J, leaving 17 bases between. Germline CDR1 reads MNHEY; CDR2 reads SVGAGI.

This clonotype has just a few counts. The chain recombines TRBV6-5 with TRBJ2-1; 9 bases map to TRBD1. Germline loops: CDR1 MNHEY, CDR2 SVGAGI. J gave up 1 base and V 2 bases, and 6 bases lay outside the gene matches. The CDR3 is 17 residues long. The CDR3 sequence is CASSYPPTGGSYNEQFF. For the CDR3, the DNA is TGTGCCAGCAGTTACCCTCCGACAGGGGGTTCCTACAATGAGCAGTTCTTC.

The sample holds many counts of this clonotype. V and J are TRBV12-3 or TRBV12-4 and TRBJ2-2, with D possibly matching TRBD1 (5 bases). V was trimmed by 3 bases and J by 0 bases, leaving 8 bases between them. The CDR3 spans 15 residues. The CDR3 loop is CASSFETANTGELFF. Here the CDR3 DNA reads TGTGCCAGCAGTTTCGAGACAGCGAACACCGGGGAGCTGTTTTTT.

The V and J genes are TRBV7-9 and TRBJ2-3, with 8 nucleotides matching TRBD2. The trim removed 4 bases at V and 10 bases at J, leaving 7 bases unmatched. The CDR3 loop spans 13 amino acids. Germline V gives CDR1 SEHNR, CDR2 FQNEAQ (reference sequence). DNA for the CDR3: TGTGCCAGCAGCTCGAGGACTAGCTCACCGCAGTATTTT. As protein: CASSSRTSSPQYF.

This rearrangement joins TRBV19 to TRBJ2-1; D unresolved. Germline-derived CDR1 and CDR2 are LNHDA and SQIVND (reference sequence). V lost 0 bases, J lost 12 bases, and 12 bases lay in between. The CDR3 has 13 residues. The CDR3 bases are TGTGCCAGTAGTATAGAACCCGAGGTCCCGCAGTTCTTC. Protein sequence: CASSIEPEVPQFF.

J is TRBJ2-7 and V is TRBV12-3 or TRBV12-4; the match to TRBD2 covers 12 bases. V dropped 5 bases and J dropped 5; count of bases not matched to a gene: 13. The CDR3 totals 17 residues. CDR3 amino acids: CASSPQLLAGGQNEQYV. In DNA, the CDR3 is TGTGCCAGCAGTCCGCAACTACTAGCGGGGGGTCAGAACGAGCAGTACGTC.

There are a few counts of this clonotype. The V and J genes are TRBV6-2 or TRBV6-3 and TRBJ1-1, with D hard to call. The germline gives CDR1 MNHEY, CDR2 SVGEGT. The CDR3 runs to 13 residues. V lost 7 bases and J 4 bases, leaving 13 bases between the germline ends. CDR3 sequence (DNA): TGTGCCAGCAACGGGGAGGGAGGCACTGAAGCTTTCTTT. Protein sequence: CASNGEGGTEAFF.

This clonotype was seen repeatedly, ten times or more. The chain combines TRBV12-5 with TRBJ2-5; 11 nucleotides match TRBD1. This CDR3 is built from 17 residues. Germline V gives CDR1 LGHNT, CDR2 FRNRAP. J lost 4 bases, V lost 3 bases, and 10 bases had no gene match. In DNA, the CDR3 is TGTGCTAGTGGTTTTACAACGGACAGGGGGCTTGGAGAGACCCAGTACTTC. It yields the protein CASGFTTDRGLGETQYF.

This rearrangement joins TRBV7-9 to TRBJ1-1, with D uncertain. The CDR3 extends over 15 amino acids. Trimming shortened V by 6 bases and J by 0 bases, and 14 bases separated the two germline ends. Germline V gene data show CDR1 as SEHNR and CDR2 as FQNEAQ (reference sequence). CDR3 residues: CASSSSAYLNTEAFF. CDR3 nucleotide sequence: TGTGCCAGCAGTTCCTCCGCCTACCTGAACACTGAAGCTTTCTTT.

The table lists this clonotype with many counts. The CDR3 reads CASSFTVEAFF. The CDR3 region has the DNA TGTGCCAGCAGCTTTACGGTTGAAGCTTTCTTT. The chain employs TRBV7-9 and TRBJ1-1; the D is unclear. From germline, CDR1 is SEHNR and CDR2 FQNEAQ (reference sequence). CDR3 length: 11 amino acids. The V end was cut by 3 bases, the J end by 7 bases, with 6 bases between. The whole variable domain, remainder taken from reference TRBV7-9 and TRBJ1-1, is DTGVSQNPRHKITKRGQNVTFRCDPISEHNRLYWYRQTLGQGPEFLTYFQNEAQLEKSRLLSDRFSAERPKGSFSTLEIQRTEQGDSAMYLCASSFTVEAFFGQGTRLTVV.

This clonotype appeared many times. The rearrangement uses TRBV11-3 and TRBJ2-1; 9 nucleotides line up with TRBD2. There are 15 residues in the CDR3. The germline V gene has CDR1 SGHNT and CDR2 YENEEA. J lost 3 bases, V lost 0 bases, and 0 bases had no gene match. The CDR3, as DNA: TGTGCCAGCAGCTTAGAGACTAGCGGCTACAATGAGCAGTTCTTC. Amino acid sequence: CASSLETSGYNEQFF.

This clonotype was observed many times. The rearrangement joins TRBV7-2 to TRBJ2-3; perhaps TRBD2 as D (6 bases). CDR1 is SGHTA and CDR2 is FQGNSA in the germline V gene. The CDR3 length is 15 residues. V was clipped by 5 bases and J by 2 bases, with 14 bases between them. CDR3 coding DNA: TGTGCCAGCAGCCAAGCATGGGAGGCCACAGATACGCAGTATTTT. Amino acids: CASSQAWEATDTQYF.

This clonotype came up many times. Here the CDR3 reads CASGVSANEKLFF. In nucleotides, the CDR3 is TGTGCTAGTGGGGTGTCGGCTAATGAAAAACTGTTTTTT. V and J are TRBV12-5 and TRBJ1-4, with D uncertain. Germline-derived CDR1 and CDR2 are LGHNT and FRNRAP. V lost 6 bases and J lost 3, with 8 bases in between. This CDR3 has 13 residues. Full variable domain (outside the CDR3, taken from reference TRBV12-5 and TRBJ1-4): DARVTQTPRHKVTEMGQEVTMRCQPILGHNTVFWYRQTMMQGLELLAYFRNRAPLDDSGMPKDRFSAEMPDATLATLKIQPSEPRDSAVYFCASGVSANEKLFFGSGTQLSVL.

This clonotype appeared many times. CDR3: CASSLTVGARRANTEAFF. The CDR3 DNA follows: TGTGCCAGCAGCTTAACGGTAGGAGCCAGACGAGCGAACACTGAAGCTTTCTTT. The chain links TRBV7-3 to TRBJ1-1; D ambiguous. Between the trimmed V and J ends, which lost 0 bases and 1 base, there was a span of 18 bases. The length of the CDR3 is 18 residues. Per germline, CDR1 SGHTA and CDR2 FQGTGA.

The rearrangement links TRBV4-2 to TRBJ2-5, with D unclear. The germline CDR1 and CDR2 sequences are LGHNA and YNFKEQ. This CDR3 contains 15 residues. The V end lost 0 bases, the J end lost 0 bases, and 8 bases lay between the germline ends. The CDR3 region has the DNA TGTGCCAGCAGCCAAGAAGGGCGGTACCAAGAGACCCAGTACTTC. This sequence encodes CASSQEGRYQETQYF.

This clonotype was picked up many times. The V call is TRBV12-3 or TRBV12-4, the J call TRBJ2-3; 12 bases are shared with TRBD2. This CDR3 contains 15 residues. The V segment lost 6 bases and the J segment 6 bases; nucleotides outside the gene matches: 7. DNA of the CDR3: TGTGCCAGCAGCCTTCTAGCGGGGGGGCCGGATACGCAGTATTTT. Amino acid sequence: CASSLLAGGPDTQYF.

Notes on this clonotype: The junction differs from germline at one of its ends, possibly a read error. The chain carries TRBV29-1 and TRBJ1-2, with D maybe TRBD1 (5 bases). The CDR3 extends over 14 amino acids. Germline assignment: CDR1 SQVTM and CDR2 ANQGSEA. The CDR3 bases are TGCAGCGTTGAAGAGGGCGGGTGGGGCTATAGCTACACCTTC. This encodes CSVEEGGWGYSYTF.

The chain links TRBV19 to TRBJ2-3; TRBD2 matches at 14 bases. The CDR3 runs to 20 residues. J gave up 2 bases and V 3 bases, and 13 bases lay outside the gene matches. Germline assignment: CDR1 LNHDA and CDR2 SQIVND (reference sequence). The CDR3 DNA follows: TGTGCCAGTAGTATCAGGGCCGGGACTAGCGGGGGCTTCACCACAGATACGCAGTATTTT. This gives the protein CASSIRAGTSGGFTTDTQYF. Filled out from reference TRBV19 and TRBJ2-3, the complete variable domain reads DGGITQSPKYLFRKEGQNVTLSCEQNLNHDAMYWYRQDPGQGLRLIYYSQIVNDFQKGDIAEGYSVSREKKESFPLTVTSAQKNPTAFYLCASSIRAGTSGGFTTDTQYFGPGTRLTVL.

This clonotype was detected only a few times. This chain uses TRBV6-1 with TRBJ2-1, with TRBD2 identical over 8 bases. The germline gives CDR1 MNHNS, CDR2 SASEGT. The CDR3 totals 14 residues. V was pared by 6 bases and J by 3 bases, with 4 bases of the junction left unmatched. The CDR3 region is CASSTGGVYNEQFF. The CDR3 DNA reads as TGTGCCAGCAGCACGGGGGGGGTCTACAATGAGCAGTTCTTC.

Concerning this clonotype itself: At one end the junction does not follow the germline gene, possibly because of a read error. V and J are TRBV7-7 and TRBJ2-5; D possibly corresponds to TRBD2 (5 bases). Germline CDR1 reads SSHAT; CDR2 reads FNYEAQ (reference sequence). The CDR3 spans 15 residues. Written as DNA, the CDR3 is TGTGCTAGCAGCTTTTATGACGGAGAGGGAGAGACCCAGTACTTC. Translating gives CASSFYDGEGETQYF.